By proportion, the clone carrying this T cell receptor (beta chain) is large. This CDR3 has 14 amino acids. Trimming stripped 7 bases from V and 3 bases from J, with 15 bases between. The TRBV12-4/TRBJ1-2 clonotypes were amplified using barcode primers with ligated adaptors. TCRdb redid the calling of the multiplex PCR reads with MiXCR, one entry per CDR3 protein. The sample lists 1,500 to 2,500 distinct CDR3 sequences, over 1% occurring once. The chain is built from TRBV12-3 or TRBV12-4 and TRBJ1-2, with TRBD1 as a possible D gene (5 bases). Sequencing input: naive CD4+ T cells sorted from blood. The subset denotes: naive CD4+ T cells, CD4+CD45RA+CD25-. This sequence was found in a female donor with breast cancer. Here the CDR3 DNA reads TGTGCCAGCACCAGGACCGGGACCGACTATGGCTACACCTTC. Protein product: CASTRTGTDYGYTF.